The entry below describes one TCR beta chain. What it binds is unknown. This specimen belongs to a study of cytomegalovirus exposure and HLA in healthy donors. Study background: An earlier analysis identified 100 million to 130 million unique TCR beta sequences in 150 million to 200 million T cells. Study conclusions and caveats: A later analysis found TCR association rates differed by HLA locus, highest for DRB1 and lowest for HLA-C. In an earlier analysis, in under 700 donors, most V segments appeared productive either ~87% or ~30% of the time.

60 Vbeta and 13 Jbeta primers were used in PCR. The table came from immunoSEQ multiplex PCR; TCRdb's copy has only in-frame clones and leaves some out. This table has 150,000 to 200,000 clones, roughly three quarters appearing once. The V segment lost 8 bases and the J segment 10 bases; nucleotides outside the gene matches: 10. Germline values: CDR1 SEHNR, CDR2 FQNEAQ (reference sequence). This CDR3 comprises 14 residues. The J gene is TRBJ2-1, the V gene TRBV7-9; 11 nucleotides line up with TRBD2. The sequence was obtained from a woman aged 50 to 65 in good health and CMV-seronegative. The sample was PBMCs. The CDR3 reads CASSKASGGREQFF. CDR3 DNA sequence: TGTGCCAGCTCGAAGGCTAGCGGGGGGCGGGAGCAGTTCTTC.